A selection of T cell receptor beta chains follows, all from one sample in a study of CD8+ T cells in alopecia areata. Using immunoSEQ multiplex PCR, the repertoire was profiled, and TCRdb retains in-frame clones only, with some absent. The sample has around 200,000 clones, under 70% seen once. This specimen consisted of CD4+ T cells sorted from blood, obtained at week 4, from a patient treated with tofacitinib. The source of these receptors is a human donor with alopecia areata. The CDR3 runs from the conserved cysteine through the conserved F or W. A D gene is named only where the DNA matches it firmly. Size is stated for part of the rows, as once, few or many counts, or as a class when the clone is expanded.

.,.,TRBJ2-2,TRBV19,CASSISTGELFF,TGTGCCAGTAGTATATCGACCGGGGAGCTGTTTTTT
.,.,TRBJ2-7,TRBV5-1,CASSLAHSARRYEQYF,TGCGCCAGCAGCTTGGCCCACTCGGCCCGAAGATACGAGCAGTACTTC
.,.,TRBJ2-7,TRBV9,CASSPDTFYEQYF,TGTGCCAGCAGCCCCGATACGTTCTACGAGCAGTACTTC
.,.,TRBJ2-2,TRBV5-1,CASTRAGSSGELFF,TGCGCCAGCACGAGGGCAGGGTCATCCGGGGAGCTGTTTTTT
.,few,TRBJ1-2,TRBV30,CAWSTGAGGYTF,TGTGCCTGGAGTACGGGGGCCGGAGGCTACACCTTC
.,.,TRBJ2-4,TRBV2,CASTQPGGGSNIQYF,TGTGCCAGCACCCAACCGGGGGGCGGATCAAACATTCAGTACTTC
TRBD1,few,TRBJ2-7,TRBV29-1,CSFGTGTYEQYF,TGCAGCTTCGGGACAGGGACCTACGAGCAGTACTTC
.,.,TRBJ2-6,TRBV5-1,CASSLGSHEGANVLTF,TGCGCCAGCAGCTTGGGAAGTCACGAAGGGGCCAACGTCCTGACTTTC
TRBD2,few,TRBJ2-1,TRBV10-3,CAIEPGGINNEQFF,TGTGCCATAGAGCCGGGGGGGATAAACAATGAGCAGTTCTTC
.,.,TRBJ2-4,TRBV14,CASSQVSGIGKNIQYF,TGTGCCAGCAGCCAAGTCTCAGGGATAGGCAAAAACATTCAGTACTTC